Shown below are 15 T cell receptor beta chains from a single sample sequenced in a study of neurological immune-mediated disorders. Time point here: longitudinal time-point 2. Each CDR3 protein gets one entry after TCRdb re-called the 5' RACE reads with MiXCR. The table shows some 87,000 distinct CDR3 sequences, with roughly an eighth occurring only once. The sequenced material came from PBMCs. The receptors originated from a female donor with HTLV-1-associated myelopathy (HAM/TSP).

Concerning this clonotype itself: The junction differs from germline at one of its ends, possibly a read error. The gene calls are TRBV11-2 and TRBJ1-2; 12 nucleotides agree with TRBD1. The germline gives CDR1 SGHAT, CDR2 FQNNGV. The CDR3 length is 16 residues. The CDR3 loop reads CVSSYAGTGGPGGYTF. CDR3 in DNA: TGTGTCAGCAGCTATGCCGGGACAGGGGGCCCTGGGGGCTACACCTTC.

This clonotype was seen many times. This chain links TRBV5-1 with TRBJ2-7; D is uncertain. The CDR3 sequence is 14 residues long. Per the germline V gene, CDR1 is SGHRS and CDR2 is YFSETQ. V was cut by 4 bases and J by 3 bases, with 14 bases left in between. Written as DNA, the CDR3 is TGCGCCAGCAGCCCGGCCCTACGCGGCTACGAGCAGTACTTC. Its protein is CASSPALRGYEQYF.

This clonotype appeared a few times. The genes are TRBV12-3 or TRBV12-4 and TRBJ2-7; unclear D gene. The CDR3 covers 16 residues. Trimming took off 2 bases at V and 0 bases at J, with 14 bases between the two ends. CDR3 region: CASSLSATFFSYEQYF. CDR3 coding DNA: TGTGCCAGCAGTTTAAGTGCGACATTTTTCTCCTACGAGCAGTACTTC.

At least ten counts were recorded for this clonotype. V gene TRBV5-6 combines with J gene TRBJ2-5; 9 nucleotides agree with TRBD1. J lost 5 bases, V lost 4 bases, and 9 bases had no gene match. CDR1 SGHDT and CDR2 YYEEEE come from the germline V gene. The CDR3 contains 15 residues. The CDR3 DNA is TGTGCCAGCAGCCCAAGGACAGGGGCCTTCGAGACCCAGTACTTC. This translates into CASSPRTGAFETQYF.

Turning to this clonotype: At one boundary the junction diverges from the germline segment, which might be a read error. This CDR3 is CSASARGQNRF. CDR3 coding DNA: TGCAGTGCTTCCGCAAGGGGGCAAAACCGCTTC. The chain links TRBV20-1 to TRBJ2-7, with 7 bases aligning to TRBD1. The CDR3 runs to 11 residues. CDR1 and CDR2 from the germline V gene are DFQATT and SNEGSKA (reference sequence).

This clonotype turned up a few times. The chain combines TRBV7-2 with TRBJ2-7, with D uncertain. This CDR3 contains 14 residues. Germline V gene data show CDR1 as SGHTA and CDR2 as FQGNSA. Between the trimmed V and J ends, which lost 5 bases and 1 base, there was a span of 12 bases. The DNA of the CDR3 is TGTGCCAGCAGCCTCGCACCTCCGTCCTACGAGCAGTACTTC. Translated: CASSLAPPSYEQYF.

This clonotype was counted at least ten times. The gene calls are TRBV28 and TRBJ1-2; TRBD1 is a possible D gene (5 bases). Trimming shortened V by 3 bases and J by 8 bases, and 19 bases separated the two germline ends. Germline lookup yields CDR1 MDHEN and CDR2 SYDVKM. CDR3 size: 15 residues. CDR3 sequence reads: CASSFPGGRVGGYTF. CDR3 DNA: TGTGCCAGCAGTTTCCCCGGGGGTAGGGTAGGAGGCTACACCTTC.

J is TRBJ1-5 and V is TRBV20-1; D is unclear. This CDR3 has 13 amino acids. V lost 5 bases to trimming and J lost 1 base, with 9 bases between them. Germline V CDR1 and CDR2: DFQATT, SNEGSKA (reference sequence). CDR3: CSASESSNQPQHF. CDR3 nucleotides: TGCAGTGCTTCAGAAAGCAGCAATCAGCCCCAGCATTTT.

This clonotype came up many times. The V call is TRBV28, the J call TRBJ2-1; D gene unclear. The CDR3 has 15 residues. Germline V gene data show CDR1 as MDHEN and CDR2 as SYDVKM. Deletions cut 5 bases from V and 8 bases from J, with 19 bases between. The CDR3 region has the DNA TGTGCCAGCAGTGCCCCAGGAACGGCAGGTGATGAGCAGTTCTTC. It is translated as CASSAPGTAGDEQFF.

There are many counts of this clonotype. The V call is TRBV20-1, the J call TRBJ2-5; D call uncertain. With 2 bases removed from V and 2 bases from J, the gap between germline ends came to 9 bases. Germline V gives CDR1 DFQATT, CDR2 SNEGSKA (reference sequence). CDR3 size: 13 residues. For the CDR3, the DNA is TGCAGTGCTAGATTTACGGATCAAGAGACCCAGTACTTC. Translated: CSARFTDQETQYF.

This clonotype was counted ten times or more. In DNA, the CDR3 is TGTGCCAGCAGTGAACAGGGACTAGCGGAAAATGAGCAGTTCTTC. It translates to CASSEQGLAENEQFF. The chain is built from TRBV2 and TRBJ2-1; 11 bases align to TRBD2. The CDR3 is 15 residues long. Germline assignment: CDR1 SNHLY and CDR2 FYNNEI. V was pared by 2 bases and J by 7 bases, with 4 bases of the junction left unmatched.

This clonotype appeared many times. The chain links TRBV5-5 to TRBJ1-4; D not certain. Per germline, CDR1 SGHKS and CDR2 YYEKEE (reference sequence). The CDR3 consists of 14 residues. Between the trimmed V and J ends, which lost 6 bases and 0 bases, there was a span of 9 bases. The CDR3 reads CASKSSPTNEKLFF. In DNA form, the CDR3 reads TGTGCCAGCAAGTCATCTCCAACTAATGAAAAACTGTTTTTT.

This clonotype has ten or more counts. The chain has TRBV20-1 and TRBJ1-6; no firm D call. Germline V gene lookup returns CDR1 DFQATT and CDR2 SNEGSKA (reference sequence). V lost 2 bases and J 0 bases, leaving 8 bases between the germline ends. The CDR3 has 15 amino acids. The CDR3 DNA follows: TGCAGTGCTAGAATGGGCAGCTCCTATAATTCACCCCTCCACTTT. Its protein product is CSARMGSSYNSPLHF.

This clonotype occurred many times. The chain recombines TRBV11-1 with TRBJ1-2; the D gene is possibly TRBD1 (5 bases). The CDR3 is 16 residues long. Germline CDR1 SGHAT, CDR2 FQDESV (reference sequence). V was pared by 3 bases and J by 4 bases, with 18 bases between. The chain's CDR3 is CASSLGPGSGGYGYTF. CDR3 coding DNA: TGTGCCAGCAGCTTGGGCCCGGGATCCGGGGGCTATGGCTACACCTTC.

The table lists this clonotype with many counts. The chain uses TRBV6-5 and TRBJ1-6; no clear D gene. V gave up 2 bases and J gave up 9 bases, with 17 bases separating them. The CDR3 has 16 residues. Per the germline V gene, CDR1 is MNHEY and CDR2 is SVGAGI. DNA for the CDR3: TGTGCCAGCAGTTACGCCCCCAGAAAAAGACTTTCACCCCTCCACTTT. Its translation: CASSYAPRKRLSPLHF.